The T cell receptor beta chain under discussion was sequenced for a study of blood T cell repertoires in COVID-19 (dated by TCRdb to about 2020). For the study in its entirety: The collaborator samples originated in the United States, Italy and Spain and spanned the acute and convalescent phases of COVID-19. The prospective study material was composed of cDNA or gDNA derived from T cells, B-cell-depleted T cells, or PBMCs. Deeply sampled blood TCRbeta repertoires from subjects exposed to, actively infected with, or recovered from COVID-19 were included in the dataset. The repertoires were made available in a free public database intended to serve as a resource for research on the immune response to SARS-CoV-2. Samples were obtained from the ongoing ImmuneRACE study (first 160 participants) and from 1,254 subjects provided by 6 global collaborators. A de-identified subject ID, COVID-19 status, age in years and sex were almost always included in the sample metadata. Where available, HLA class I and class II types were taken from metadata supplied by the sample provider and were not determined by assay-based typing.

This clone was detected a few times. Its antigen remains undetermined. Base-call qualities are not available, and no considerably larger clone is one nucleotide away. V drops 4 bases and J drops 5 bases, leaving 12 bases in between. The CDR1 and CDR2 encoded by the germline V gene are SGHDT and YYEEEE. From its cysteine to its phenylalanine, the CDR3 spans 13 amino acids. Here the CDR3 DNA is all that survives: 39 bases in frame from base 1. The immunoSEQ Assay, a bias-controlled multiplex PCR, was used to amplify TCRbeta CDR3 regions from genomic DNA. The published analysis was carried out like this. Within the assay, amplification of reference gene primers was used to estimate how many nucleated cells each sample contained. To quantify the absolute abundance of each unique TCRbeta CDR3 rearrangement, sequence reads were collapsed and filtered. For each sample, productive Simpson clonality was calculated as the square root of Simpson's diversity index across productive rearrangements. In TCRdb, the immuneACCESS table is reduced to in-frame sequences with V and J assigned. These tables do not hold every clone; where another copy was compared, an unresolved V gene accounts for under half, and the others remain unexplained. V and J calls plus clone size are reproduced from that table; the DNA served to infer D and trimming. Present in this sample are around 130,000 clones, 70% to 90% of which were seen just once. Of the sample, more than 2% falls within the top ten clones.

Each collaborating institution followed its own protocols to collect whole blood in K2EDTA tubes. For TCRbeta analysis, collaborators shipped samples in one of three forms: frozen whole blood, isolated PBMCs, or DNA extracted from either of those sample types. The investigation overall reported the following: How much clinical and demographic metadata was included differed by source and by participant, and the metadata was provided uncurated.

Material for sequencing was peripheral blood. The source is a man between 65 and 79 years old with active COVID-19. Recombination linked TRBV5-6 to TRBJ1-1, with the D gene call left open. The CDR3 protein: CASSRRVGTEAFF. The nucleotides are TGTGCCAGCAGCCGACGGGTGGGTACTGAAGCTTTCTTT.